This TCR beta chain originates from a study of Ad26.COV2.S vaccination and SARS-CoV-2 variants. In the study overall: A COV1001 Ad26.COV2.S trial-arm participant provided the sample. Administration of Ad26.COV2.S was intramuscular, either once or twice 56 days apart.

V was shortened by 4 bases and J by 3 bases, with 13 bases between the two germline ends. This CDR3 is built from 14 residues. CDR1 SEHNR and CDR2 FQNEAQ come from the germline V gene (reference sequence). Some clones are missing from TCRdb's copy, which holds only in-frame ones; the method was immunoSEQ multiplex PCR. The sample lists some 390,000 clones, approximately 90% occurring once. Comment on this clone: Antigen: not known.

Regarding treatment: around 19 received Ad26.COV2.S at low or high dose, single or two shots; 5 received placebo; per-sample allocation not given. All samples were drawn on day 63, counting from the first vaccine or placebo injection. Findings and caveats of the study: It was found that vaccine and placebo recipients had similar non-spike TCR breadth. Total T cell responses, in the TCR breadth and depth analyses, may have been underestimated.

Material: peripheral blood, obtained in a trial of Ad26.COV2.S vaccine versus placebo. The TCR comes from a person between 18 and 60 years old who received the Ad26.COV2.S COVID-19 vaccine or a placebo. The rearrangement joins TRBV7-9 to TRBJ2-7; possibly TRBD1 for D (5 bases). The CDR3 DNA is TGTGCCAGCAGCTCCCGAACAGGAAACTACGAGCAGTACTTC. Translation: CASSSRTGNYEQYF. The variable domain in full, completed from reference TRBV7-9 and TRBJ2-7, reads DTGVSQNPRHKITKRGQNVTFRCDPISEHNRLYWYRQTLGQGPEFLTYFQNEAQLEKSRLLSDRFSAERPKGSFSTLEIQRTEQGDSAMYLCASSSRTGNYEQYFGPGTRLTVT.